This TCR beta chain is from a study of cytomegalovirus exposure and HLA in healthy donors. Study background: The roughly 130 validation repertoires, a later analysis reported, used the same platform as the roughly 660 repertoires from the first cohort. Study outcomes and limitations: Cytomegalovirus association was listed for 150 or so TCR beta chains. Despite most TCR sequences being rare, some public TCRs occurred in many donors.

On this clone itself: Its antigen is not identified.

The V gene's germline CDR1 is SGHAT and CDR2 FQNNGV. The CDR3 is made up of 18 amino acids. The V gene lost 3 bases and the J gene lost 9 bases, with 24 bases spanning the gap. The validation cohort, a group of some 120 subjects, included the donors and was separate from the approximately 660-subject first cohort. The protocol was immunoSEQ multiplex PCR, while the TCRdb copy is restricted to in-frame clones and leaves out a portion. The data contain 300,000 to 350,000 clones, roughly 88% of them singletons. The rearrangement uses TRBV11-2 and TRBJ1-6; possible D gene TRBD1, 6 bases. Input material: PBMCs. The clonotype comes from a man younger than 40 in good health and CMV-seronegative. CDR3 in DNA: TGTGCCAGCAGCTTCTCCCCGGTAGGGACAATCGCAACTTCACCCCTCCACTTT. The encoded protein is CASSFSPVGTIATSPLHF.